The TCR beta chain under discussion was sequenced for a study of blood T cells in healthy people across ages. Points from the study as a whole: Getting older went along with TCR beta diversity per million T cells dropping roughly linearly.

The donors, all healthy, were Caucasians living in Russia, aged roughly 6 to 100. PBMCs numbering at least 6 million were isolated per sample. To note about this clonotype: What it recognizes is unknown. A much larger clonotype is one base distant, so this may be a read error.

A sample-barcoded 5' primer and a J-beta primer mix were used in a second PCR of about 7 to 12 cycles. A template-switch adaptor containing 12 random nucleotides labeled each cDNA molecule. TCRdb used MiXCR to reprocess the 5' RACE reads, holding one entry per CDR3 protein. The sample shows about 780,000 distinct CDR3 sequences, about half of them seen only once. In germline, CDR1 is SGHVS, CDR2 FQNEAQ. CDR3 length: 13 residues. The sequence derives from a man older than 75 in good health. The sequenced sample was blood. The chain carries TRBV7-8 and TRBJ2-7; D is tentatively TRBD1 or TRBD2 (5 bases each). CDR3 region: CASSLLRGYVQYF. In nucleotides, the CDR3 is TGTGCCAGCAGCTTATTGAGGGGCTACGTGCAGTACTTC.